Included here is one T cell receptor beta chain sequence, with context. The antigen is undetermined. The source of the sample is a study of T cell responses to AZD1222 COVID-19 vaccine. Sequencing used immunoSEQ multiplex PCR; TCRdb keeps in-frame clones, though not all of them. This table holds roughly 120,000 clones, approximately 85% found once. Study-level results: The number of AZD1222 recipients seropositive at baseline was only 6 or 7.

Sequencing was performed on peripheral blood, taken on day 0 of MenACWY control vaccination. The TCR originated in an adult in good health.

The CDR3 sequence is CASSFQGYSNQPQHF. DNA for the CDR3: TGTGCCAGCAGTTTTCAGGGCTACAGCAATCAGCCCCAGCATTTT. The chain has TRBV28 and TRBJ1-5, with D perhaps TRBD1 (5 bases). The CDR3 is made up of 15 amino acids. V was clipped by 3 bases and J by 1 base, with 10 bases between them. CDR1 MDHEN and CDR2 SYDVKM come from the germline V gene.